This T cell receptor (beta chain) is drawn from a study of T cells in Graves' hyperthyroidism and ophthalmopathy. Trimming removed 4 bases from V and 11 bases from J, with 15 bases in between. The CDR3 is 14 residues long. Germline loops: CDR1 SEHNR, CDR2 FQNEAQ (reference sequence). Fresh 10 ml peripheral blood yielded PBMCs. This clonotype was seen only a few times. From RNA transcripts, TCR beta CDR3 regions were amplified. HTBI primers drove first-round RT-PCR of the TCR CDR3. MiXCR was run by TCRdb on the multiplex PCR reads, yielding one entry per CDR3 protein. This table holds 200,000 to 250,000 distinct CDR3 sequences, roughly 17% found once.

Material: blood. The chain employs TRBV7-9 and TRBJ1-6; the D is unclear. The sequence derives from a woman younger than 30 with Graves' ophthalmopathy. Here the CDR3 reads CASSSEVPTPPLHF. CDR3 nucleotide sequence: TGTGCCAGCAGCTCCGAGGTCCCAACCCCACCCCTCCACTTT.